The 10 T cell receptor beta chains listed next were all sequenced from one sample in a study of low-dose radiotherapy and immunotherapy resistance in tumors. With TRAV- and TRBV-specific primers, first-strand cDNA was made, covering the alpha and beta chains. Amplification, which lasted approximately 20 PCR cycles, used a constant-region primer and V-primer adapter to amplify TCRs. TCRdb re-derived calls from the reads in MiXCR, one entry per CDR3 protein. The profile shows approximately 9,800 distinct CDR3 sequences, less than 50% of them singletons. Source of these receptors: a human donor with advanced metastatic prostate, ovarian, gallbladder or colorectal cancer (not recorded which). This table probably holds off-target reads from a library built for another chain.

The V call is TRBV7-2, the J call TRBJ1-1, with no clear D. The length of the CDR3 is 13 residues. Deletions cut 3 bases from V and 1 base from J, with 6 bases between. Germline CDR1 is SGHTA and CDR2 is FQGNSA. The CDR3 nucleotides read TGTGCCAGCAGCTTCTACAGGAACACTGAAGCTTTCTTT. Its translation is CASSFYRNTEAFF.

This clonotype has only a few counts. The chain recombines TRBV15 with TRBJ2-5; D gene uncertain. Germline V CDR1 and CDR2: LNHNV, YYDKDF (reference sequence). This CDR3 is built from 14 residues. V lost 1 base and J 1 base, leaving 7 bases between the germline ends. CDR3 sequence reads: CATSRVRSQETQYF. CDR3 coding DNA: TGTGCCACCAGCAGAGTGCGGAGCCAAGAGACCCAGTACTTC.

In nucleotides, the CDR3 is TGCAGTGTGGGATCCGGACCCGGGGACTACAATGAGCAGTTCTTC. Protein: CSVGSGPGDYNEQFF. The chain recombines TRBV20-1 with TRBJ2-1; D possibly corresponds to TRBD2 (5 bases). The V end was cut by 7 bases, the J end by 3 bases, with 19 bases between. Germline V gene lookup returns CDR1 DFQATT and CDR2 SNEGSKA (reference sequence). This CDR3 region has 15 residues.

The chain combines TRBV9 with TRBJ2-1, with 13 bases fitting TRBD2. V lost 4 bases to trimming and J lost 0 bases; unmatched junction nucleotides: 10. The CDR3 is 19 residues long. In germline, CDR1 is SGDLS, CDR2 YYNGEE. The CDR3 coding sequence is TGTGCCAGCAGCTCCCGGGGACTAGCGGGACCGAGCTCCTACAATGAGCAGTTCTTC. Amino acid sequence: CASSSRGLAGPSSYNEQFF.

This chain connects TRBV6-1 to TRBJ2-6, with a weak D call TRBD1 (5 bases). In germline, CDR1 is MNHNS, CDR2 SASEGT. Between the trimmed V and J ends, which lost 6 bases and 0 bases, there was a span of 18 bases. The CDR3 totals 18 residues. The DNA for the CDR3 is TGTGCCAGCAGGCCAAGGGGTACACGGAGCTCTGGGGCCAACGTCCTGACTTTC. As protein: CASRPRGTRSSGANVLTF.

This sequence joins TRBV7-2 and TRBJ2-7; 10 bases are a match to TRBD2. This CDR3 is built from 15 residues. After removal of 8 bases from V and 0 bases from J, the junction contained 7 bases not matched to a gene. CDR1 and CDR2 from the germline V gene are SGHTA and FQGNSA. In DNA, the CDR3 is TGTGCCAGCCGCCAATCTAGCGGGGGCTCCTACGAGCAGTACTTC. Protein: CASRQSSGGSYEQYF.

The chain recombines TRBV2 with TRBJ2-2; tentatively, D is TRBD1 (6 bases). V lost 2 bases to trimming and J lost 8 bases, with 12 bases between them. Germline assignment: CDR1 SNHLY and CDR2 FYNNEI. The CDR3 runs 14 residues. CDR3 in DNA: TGTGCCAGCAGTGAATGGACAGCCCGGGGGGAGCTGTTTTTT. It yields the protein CASSEWTARGELFF. The full variable domain, completed using reference TRBV2 and TRBJ2-2, is EPEVTQTPSHQVTQMGQEVILRCVPISNHLYFYWYRQILGQKVEFLVSFYNNEISEKSEIFDDQFSVERPDGSNFTLKIRSTKLEDSAMYFCASSEWTARGELFFGEGSRLTVL.

V gene TRBV6-1 combines with J gene TRBJ2-7, with 7 bases lining up with TRBD2. Germline V lookup: CDR1 MNHNS, CDR2 SASEGT. Trimming cost V 7 bases and J 2 bases; bases outside gene matches: 8. CDR3 size: 14 residues. The CDR3 region has the DNA TGTGCCAGCAAAACCAGGGAGGGAGCCTACGAGCAGTACTTC. Translating it yields CASKTREGAYEQYF.

The chain carries TRBV29-1 and TRBJ2-3; D unclear. V was shortened by 3 bases and J by 4 bases, with 14 bases between the two germline ends. CDR3 length: 14 residues. CDR1 is SQVTM and CDR2 is ANQGSEA in the germline V gene. DNA of the CDR3: TGCAGCGTTGAGGGTTGGCACTTAGCAGATACGCAGTATTTT. This codes for CSVEGWHLADTQYF.

The table lists this clonotype with a few counts. The chain uses TRBV18 and TRBJ2-7, with 10 bases matching TRBD2. Germline values: CDR1 KGHSH, CDR2 LQKENI. CDR3 length: 16 amino acids. V shed 4 bases, J shed 1 base, and the junction held 7 bases outside the gene matches. Here the CDR3 reads CASSRPRTSGSYEQYF. The CDR3 DNA follows: TGTGCCAGCTCACGGCCTCGGACTAGCGGTTCCTACGAGCAGTACTTC.